The 9 T cell receptor beta chains below come from one sample, sequenced in a study of T cells in Graves' hyperthyroidism and ophthalmopathy. The investigators amplified TCR beta CDR3 regions from RNA transcripts. Researchers ran a first-round RT-PCR on the TCR CDR3 using the HTBI primer set. MiXCR was run by TCRdb on the multiplex PCR reads, yielding one entry per CDR3 protein. This sample has approximately 300,000 distinct CDR3 sequences, with approximately 15% found just once. Sequences were obtained from blood. These receptors were obtained from a woman aged 55-69 years with Graves' ophthalmopathy.

The table lists this clonotype with many counts. The V call is TRBV5-1, the J call TRBJ1-5; TRBD1 matches 11 bases. Germline assignment: CDR1 SGHRS and CDR2 YFSETQ. The CDR3 extends over 16 amino acids. V lost 2 bases to trimming and J lost 1 base; unmatched junction nucleotides: 2. The CDR3 region has the DNA TGCGCCAGCAGCTTTGGGACAGGGGGGAGCAATCAGCCCCAGCATTTT. Translated, it gives CASSFGTGGSNQPQHF.

The chain couples TRBV3-1 to TRBJ2-1; TRBD1 or TRBD2 may be the D gene (5 bases each). CDR3 size: 14 residues. Between the trimmed V and J ends, which lost 1 base and 1 base, there was a span of 5 bases. Germline assignment: CDR1 LGHDT and CDR2 YNNKEL (reference sequence). The CDR3 DNA follows: TGTGCCAGCAGCCAAGGGGGGTCCTACAATGAGCAGTTCTTC. Residues: CASSQGGSYNEQFF.

This clonotype was seen many times. The V and J genes are TRBV27 and TRBJ2-7; D might be TRBD1 (6 bases). Germline V gene data show CDR1 as MNHEY and CDR2 as SMNVEV (reference sequence). The CDR3 loop spans 16 amino acids. With 3 bases removed from V and 4 bases from J, the gap between germline ends came to 19 bases. This CDR3 reads CASSFSFRGSLYEQYF. In DNA form, the CDR3 reads TGTGCCAGCAGTTTCTCTTTCAGGGGATCACTTTACGAGCAGTACTTC.

This clonotype was observed many times. The CDR3 bases are TGTGCCAGCAGCTCGTCGGGCGGGAGTGGGGTTACGCAGTATTTT. This translates into CASSSSGGSGVTQYF. The chain couples TRBV11-2 to TRBJ2-3; TRBD2 matches at 7 bases. This CDR3 has 15 residues. From germline, CDR1 is SGHAT and CDR2 FQNNGV. Germline trimming cut 4 bases from V and 8 bases from J; bases unmatched to any gene: 12.

This clonotype occurred many times. This chain joins TRBV2 and TRBJ2-3; tentatively, D is TRBD1 (6 bases). Germline loops: CDR1 SNHLY, CDR2 FYNNEI. With 5 bases removed from V and 4 bases from J, the gap between germline ends came to 10 bases. This CDR3 is built from 13 residues. CDR3 sequence: CASSQGSADTQYF. CDR3 in DNA: TGTGCCAGCAGTCAGGGGTCGGCAGATACGCAGTATTTT. Combining the CDR3 with reference TRBV2 and TRBJ2-3 gives the whole variable domain EPEVTQTPSHQVTQMGQEVILRCVPISNHLYFYWYRQILGQKVEFLVSFYNNEISEKSEIFDDQFSVERPDGSNFTLKIRSTKLEDSAMYFCASSQGSADTQYFGPGTRLTVL.

This clonotype has at least ten counts. This rearrangement joins TRBV9 to TRBJ1-1; 9 positions match TRBD1. CDR3 length: 16 residues. The germline V gene encodes CDR1 SGDLS and CDR2 YYNGEE. Germline trimming cut 2 bases from V and 4 bases from J; bases unmatched to any gene: 9. CDR3 sequence (DNA): TGTGCCAGCAGCGTCTGGGACAGGGAAATAGGCACTGAAGCTTTCTTT. Translating it yields CASSVWDREIGTEAFF.

Points on this clonotype: A clone one base away is much larger, so this may be a read error. The chain employs TRBV5-1 and TRBJ1-1; D not certain. This CDR3 is 13 amino acids long. The V gene lost 7 bases and the J gene lost 6 bases, with 16 bases spanning the gap. CDR1 SGHRS and CDR2 YFSETQ come from the germline V gene. The CDR3 reads CASSTGKGAEAFF. CDR3 coding DNA: TGCGCCAGCTCCACCGGGAAGGGCGCTGAAGCTTTCTTT.

This chain links TRBV4-2 with TRBJ2-1, with a weak D call TRBD2 (5 bases). V lost 3 bases to trimming and J lost 9 bases, with 15 bases between them. The germline CDR1 and CDR2 sequences are LGHNA and YNFKEQ. The CDR3 covers 14 residues. The CDR3 DNA is TGTGCCAGCAGCCATGACGGACTCCGAGGTGAGCAGTTCTTC. Protein: CASSHDGLRGEQFF.

This clonotype appeared a single time. The V and J genes are TRBV30 and TRBJ2-7; TRBD2 agrees at 7 bases. The CDR3 extends over 14 amino acids. The V gene end was trimmed by 5 bases and the J gene end by 4 bases; junction bases not matched to a gene: 11. Looked up from germline, CDR1 is GTSNPN and CDR2 is SVGIG (reference sequence). The CDR3 DNA follows: TGTGCCTGGCGAAGGGGAGGGCTGGGGTACGAGCAGTACTTC. The encoded protein is CAWRRGGLGYEQYF.